The text below deals with one T cell receptor (beta chain). Its antigen is currently unknown. Original methodology: Built for papillary thyroid cancer, a distant-metastasis classifier drew on CDR3 differences across clinicopathological groups. TCRdb reassembled clones from the PCR reads with MiXCR. The V and J calls reflect TCRdb's pipeline rather than the authors' work. The sample holds 27,000 or so clones, around 16% seen once. The data were taken from a study of metastatic and nonmetastatic thyroid tumors. Background on the study: Thyroid patients, malignant and benign, had repertoires compared across blood and tumor or nodule tissue.

Notes on the study in general: Reportedly, malignant thyroid tumors had significantly higher TCR beta diversity than benign nodules, in blood and tumor.

Ahead of thyroid surgery, no patient had received treatment of any kind. Source material: blood. The receptor comes from a male donor with papillary thyroid cancer or a benign thyroid nodule (not recorded which). Some clones in this sample may be carry-over from other donors' samples.

CDR3 bases: TGCGCCAGCAGTAAAACTACCGGGACTACCTACGAGCAGTACTTC. This sequence encodes CASSKTTGTTYEQYF. The rearrangement uses TRBV4-1 and TRBJ2-7, with 7 bases aligning to TRBD2. V gave up 6 bases and J gave up 2 bases; unmatched junction bases: 10. The CDR3 covers 15 residues. Germline assignment: CDR1 MGHRA and CDR2 YSYEKL.